The T cell receptor (beta chain) described here comes from a study of blood T cell repertoires in COVID-19. The overall study: Acute and convalescent COVID-19 specimens originated in the United States, Italy and Spain. PBMCs, B-cell-depleted T cells, or T cells provided the cDNA or gDNA that made up the material.

Germline CDR1 is SGHAT and CDR2 is FQNNGV. V was shortened by 2 bases and J by 3 bases, with 12 bases between the two germline ends. This CDR3 region has 15 residues. Original data processing: Amplifying reference gene primers gave estimates of nucleated cell counts. Sequencing used immunoSEQ multiplex PCR; TCRdb keeps in-frame clones, though not all of them. V and J calls and clone size are as listed in that table; D and trimming were resolved from the DNA. The data show 50,000 to 60,000 clones, around 84% seen once. Material for sequencing was peripheral blood. The source is a human donor with active COVID-19. The donor label of this sample is uncertain. This chain joins TRBV11-2 and TRBJ2-3, with a tentative D call TRBD1 (6 bases). CDR3 in DNA: TGTGCCAGCAGCTTATATCACAGGGTAACAGATACGCAGTATTTT. Translating it yields CASSLYHRVTDTQYF.